This T cell receptor (beta chain) derives from a study of blood T cell repertoires in COVID-19 (dated by TCRdb to the early 2020s). General notes on the study: The collaborator samples originated in the United States, Italy and Spain and spanned the acute and convalescent phases of COVID-19. HLA class I and class II types, where available, came from metadata supplied by the sample provider rather than from assay-based typing. The prospective study material was composed of cDNA or gDNA derived from T cells, B-cell-depleted T cells, or PBMCs. The repertoires were made available in a free public database intended to serve as a resource for research on the immune response to SARS-CoV-2. Samples came from the ongoing ImmuneRACE study (first 160 participants) plus 1,254 subjects from 6 global collaborators. A de-identified subject ID, COVID-19 status, age in years and sex were almost always included in the sample metadata. The dataset comprised deeply sampled blood TCRbeta repertoires from subjects exposed to, actively infected with, or recovered from COVID-19.

CDR1 and CDR2, per the germline V gene, are SGHRS and YFSETQ. Trimming takes 1 base from V and 4 bases from J, and the germline ends sit 5 bases apart. From the cysteine up to the phenylalanine, the CDR3 has a length of 13 residues. The DNA shown is the 39-base CDR3, in frame from base 1. Notes on this clone: Its antigen specificity is not known. Base qualities are not provided; no much larger clone lies one nucleotide away.

TCRbeta CDR3 regions were amplified from genomic DNA using the immunoSEQ Assay, a bias-controlled multiplex PCR. Processing in the source paper ran as follows. Within the assay, amplification of reference gene primers was used to estimate how many nucleated cells each sample contained. Sequence reads were collapsed and filtered to measure the absolute abundance of every unique TCRbeta CDR3 rearrangement. For each sample, productive Simpson clonality was calculated as the square root of Simpson's diversity index over productive rearrangements. TCRdb's version of the immuneACCESS table is confined to in-frame rearrangements and falls short of the full clone set. An unresolved V gene accounts for under half of the shortfall where checked; the remainder is of unknown origin. The DNA was the basis for D and trimming; V, J and clone size are from that table. This sample gives about 240,000 clones in total; about 82% of them show up just once. The ten largest clones add up to less than 6.5% of the sample.

One collaborating source in Seattle enrolled patients during active infection and followed them longitudinally through the course of disease. Each collaborating institution followed its own protocols to collect whole blood in K2EDTA tubes. For TCRbeta analysis, collaborator samples were shipped as frozen whole blood, as isolated PBMCs, or as DNA extracted from either sample type. Here is what the overall study found, with its caveats: Clinical and demographic metadata were provided uncurated, with the amount varying by source and participant.

The clonotype was recovered from a man over 45 with COVID-19, enrolled during active disease. The V and J genes are TRBV5-1 and TRBJ2-2, with no D gene named confidently. Sequences were obtained from peripheral blood. Here the CDR3 is given as CASSLSGTGELFF. The sequence in DNA is TGCGCCAGCAGCTTGTCCGGCACCGGGGAGCTGTTTTTT. The entire variable domain, with the stretches around the CDR3 drawn from the reference TRBV5-1 and TRBJ2-2 proteins, is KAGVTQTPRYLIKTRGQQVTLSCSPISGHRSVSWYQQTPGQGLQFLFEYFSETQRNKGNFPGRFSGRQFSNSRSEMNVSTLELGDSALYLCASSLSGTGELFFGEGSRLTVL.